The clone carrying this T cell receptor (beta chain) was detected only a few times. Antigen: not known. Researchers ran the PCR with 60 Vbeta and 13 Jbeta primers. This table comes from immunoSEQ multiplex PCR, and its TCRdb copy is limited to in-frame clones, with some not included. In the table there are 150,000 to 200,000 clones, approximately 80% of which are singletons. The CDR3 has 13 amino acids. Trimming pared 0 bases from V and 1 base from J, leaving 4 bases between. Germline CDR1 is SGHVS and CDR2 is FQNEAQ. This sample was taken from a study of cytomegalovirus exposure and HLA in healthy donors. The study's findings and limits: Among TCR beta chains, those listed as cytomegalovirus-associated numbered some 170. According to reports, the classifier identified cytomegalovirus status with high specificity and sensitivity.

This cohort consisted of healthy bone marrow donors. This chain links TRBV7-8 with TRBJ2-7; D is unresolved. This TCR came from a male donor in good health and CMV-seronegative. The source material was PBMCs. In DNA, the CDR3 is TGTGCCAGCAGCTTAGCACAGTCCTACGAGCAGTACTTC. Translation: CASSLAQSYEQYF. Based on the CDR3 plus reference TRBV7-8 and TRBJ2-7, the full variable domain is GAGVSQSPRYKVAKRGQDVALRCDPISGHVSLFWYQQALGQGPEFLTYFQNEAQLDKSGLPSDRFFAERPEGSVSTLKIQRTQQEDSAVYLCASSLAQSYEQYFGPGTRLTVT.